This T cell receptor (beta chain) is drawn from a study of OX40 agonist ivuxolimab in advanced cancers. Looked up from germline, CDR1 is MNHNS and CDR2 is SASEGT. The CDR3 has 14 amino acids. The V segment lost 3 bases and the J segment 4 bases; nucleotides outside the gene matches: 3. Sequencing used immunoSEQ multiplex PCR; TCRdb keeps in-frame clones, though not all of them. The sample holds about 50,000 clones, about four fifths seen once. The origin of this receptor is an adult with an advanced solid tumor such as melanoma, head and neck, liver or kidney cancer. V and J are TRBV6-1 and TRBJ2-3; TRBD1 matches at 8 bases. The sequenced sample was CD4+ or CD8+ T cells sorted from blood, obtained in a trial of the OX40 agonist ivuxolimab. The CDR3 reads CASSEAGGADTQYF. Here the CDR3 DNA reads TGTGCCAGCAGTGAGGCAGGGGGCGCAGATACGCAGTATTTT.